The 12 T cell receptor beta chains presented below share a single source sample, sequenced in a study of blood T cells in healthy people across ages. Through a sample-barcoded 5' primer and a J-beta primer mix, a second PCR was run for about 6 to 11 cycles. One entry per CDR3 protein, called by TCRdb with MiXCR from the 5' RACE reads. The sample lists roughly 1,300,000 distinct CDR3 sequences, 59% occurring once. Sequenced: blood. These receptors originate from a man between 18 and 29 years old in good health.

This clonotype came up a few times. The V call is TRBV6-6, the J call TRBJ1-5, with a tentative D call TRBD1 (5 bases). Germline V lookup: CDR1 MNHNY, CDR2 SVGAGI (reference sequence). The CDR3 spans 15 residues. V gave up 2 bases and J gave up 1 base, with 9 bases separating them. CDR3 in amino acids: CASSYVRGSNQPQHF. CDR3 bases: TGTGCCAGCAGTTACGTTAGGGGAAGCAATCAGCCCCAGCATTTT.

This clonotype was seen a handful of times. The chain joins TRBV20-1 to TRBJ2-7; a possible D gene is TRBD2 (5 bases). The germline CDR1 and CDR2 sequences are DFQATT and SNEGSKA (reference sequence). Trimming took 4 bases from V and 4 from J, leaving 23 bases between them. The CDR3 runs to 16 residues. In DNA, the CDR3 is TGCAGTGCTACAGACCAGAGGGTTCCCAATTCGTACGAGCAGTACTTC. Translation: CSATDQRVPNSYEQYF.

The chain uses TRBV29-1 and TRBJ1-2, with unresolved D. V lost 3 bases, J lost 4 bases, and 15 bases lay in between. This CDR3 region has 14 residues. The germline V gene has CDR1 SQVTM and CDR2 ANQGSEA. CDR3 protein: CSVDTGGLRYGYTF. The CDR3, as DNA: TGCAGCGTTGACACCGGCGGGCTTCGCTATGGCTACACCTTC.

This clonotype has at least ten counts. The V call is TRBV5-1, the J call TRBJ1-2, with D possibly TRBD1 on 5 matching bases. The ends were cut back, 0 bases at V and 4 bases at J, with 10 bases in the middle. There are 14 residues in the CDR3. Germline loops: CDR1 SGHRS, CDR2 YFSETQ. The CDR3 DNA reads TGCGCCAGCAGCTTGGAGCAGGGCCGCTATGGCTACACCTTC. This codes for CASSLEQGRYGYTF.

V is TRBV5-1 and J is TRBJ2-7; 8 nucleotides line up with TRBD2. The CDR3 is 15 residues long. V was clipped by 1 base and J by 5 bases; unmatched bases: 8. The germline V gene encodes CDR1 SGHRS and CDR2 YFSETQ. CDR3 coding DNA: TGCGCCAGCAGCTTGTCAGCCACTAGCGGAAACGAGCAGTACTTC. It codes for CASSLSATSGNEQYF.

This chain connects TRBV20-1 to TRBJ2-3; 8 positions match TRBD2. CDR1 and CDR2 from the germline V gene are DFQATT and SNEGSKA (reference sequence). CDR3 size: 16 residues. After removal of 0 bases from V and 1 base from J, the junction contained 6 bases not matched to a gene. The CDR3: CSARDGAGAGTDTQYF. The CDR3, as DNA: TGCAGTGCTAGAGATGGAGCGGGAGCAGGCACAGATACGCAGTATTTT.

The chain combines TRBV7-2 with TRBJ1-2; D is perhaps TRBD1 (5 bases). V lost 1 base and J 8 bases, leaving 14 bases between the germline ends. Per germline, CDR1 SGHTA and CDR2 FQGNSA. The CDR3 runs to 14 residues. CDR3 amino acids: CASSLDGGFDGYTF. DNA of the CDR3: TGTGCCAGCAGCTTAGATGGGGGATTCGACGGCTACACCTTC.

The CDR3 DNA follows: TGTGCCAGCACCCAAGGGAGGGGAAACTACGAGCAGTACTTC. Protein product: CASTQGRGNYEQYF. V is TRBV6-6 and J is TRBJ2-4; 7 positions agree with TRBD2. The J call may not be correct, given that the DNA end is closer to TRBJ2-7. The CDR3 sequence is 14 residues long. The germline V gene encodes CDR1 MNHNY and CDR2 SVGAGI (reference sequence).

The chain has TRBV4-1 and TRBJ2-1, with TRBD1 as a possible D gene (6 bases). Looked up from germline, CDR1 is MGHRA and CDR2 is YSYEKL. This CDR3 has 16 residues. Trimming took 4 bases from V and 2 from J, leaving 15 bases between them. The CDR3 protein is CASSLSGHKTYNEQFF. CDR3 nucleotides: TGCGCCAGCAGCCTTTCGGGACATAAGACCTACAATGAGCAGTTCTTC.

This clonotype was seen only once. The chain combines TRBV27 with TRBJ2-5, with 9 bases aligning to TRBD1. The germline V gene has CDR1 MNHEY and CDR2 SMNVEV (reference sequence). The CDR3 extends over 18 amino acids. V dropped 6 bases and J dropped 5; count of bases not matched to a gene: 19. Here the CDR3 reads CASRLTIGQGRELETQYF. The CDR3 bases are TGTGCCAGCAGGCTTACGATCGGACAGGGGAGAGAACTGGAGACCCAGTACTTC.

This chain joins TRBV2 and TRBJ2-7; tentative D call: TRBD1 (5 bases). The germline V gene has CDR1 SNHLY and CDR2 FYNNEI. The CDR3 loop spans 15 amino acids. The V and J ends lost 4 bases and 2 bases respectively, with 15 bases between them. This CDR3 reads CASSGTTEPTYEQYF. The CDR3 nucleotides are TGTGCCAGCAGTGGAACGACAGAACCAACCTACGAGCAGTACTTC.

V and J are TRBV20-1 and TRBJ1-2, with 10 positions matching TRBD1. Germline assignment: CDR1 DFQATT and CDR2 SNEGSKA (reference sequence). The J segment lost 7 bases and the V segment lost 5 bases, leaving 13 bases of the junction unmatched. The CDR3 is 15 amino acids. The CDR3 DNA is TGCAGTGCTCGGACAGGGGGTGGGACACGAGCTGGCTACACCTTC. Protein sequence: CSARTGGGTRAGYTF.